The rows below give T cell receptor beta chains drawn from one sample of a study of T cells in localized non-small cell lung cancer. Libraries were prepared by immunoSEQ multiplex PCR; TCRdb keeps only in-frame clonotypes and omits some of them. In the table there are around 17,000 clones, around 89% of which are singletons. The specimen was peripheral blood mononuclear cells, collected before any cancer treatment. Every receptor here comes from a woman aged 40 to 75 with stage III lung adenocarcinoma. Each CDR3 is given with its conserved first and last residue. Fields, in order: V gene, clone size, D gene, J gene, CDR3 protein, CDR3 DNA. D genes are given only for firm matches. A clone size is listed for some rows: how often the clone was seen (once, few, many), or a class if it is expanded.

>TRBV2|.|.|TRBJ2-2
CASSFHGVPNTGELFF
TGTGCCAGCAGCTTTCATGGAGTCCCGAACACCGGGGAGCTGTTTTTT
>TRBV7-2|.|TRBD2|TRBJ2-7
CASSLAGGGISYEQYF
TGTGCCAGCAGCTTAGCTGGCGGGGGGATCTCCTACGAGCAGTACTTC
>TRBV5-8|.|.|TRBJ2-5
CASSLRETQYF
TGTGCCAGCAGCTTGCGGGAGACCCAGTACTTC
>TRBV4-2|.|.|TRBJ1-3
CASSQDGLSGNTIYF
TGTGCCAGCAGCCAAGATGGTCTTTCTGGAAACACCATATATTTT
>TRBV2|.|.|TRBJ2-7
CASAPGTSSYEQYF
TGTGCCAGCGCCCCTGGCACCAGCTCCTACGAGCAGTACTTC
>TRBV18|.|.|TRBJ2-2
CASSPPIGELFF
TGTGCCAGCTCACCACCGATCGGGGAGCTGTTTTTT
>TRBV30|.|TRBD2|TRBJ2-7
CAWSALLAGSYEQYF
TGTGCCTGGAGTGCCCTCTTAGCGGGATCTTACGAGCAGTACTTC
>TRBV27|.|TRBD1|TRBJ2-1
CANRTGVPFSSYNEQFF
TGTGCCAACCGGACAGGGGTCCCCTTTAGCTCCTACAATGAGCAGTTCTTC
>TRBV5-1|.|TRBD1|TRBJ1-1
CASSLEGANTEAFF
TGCGCCAGCAGCTTGGAGGGGGCCAACACTGAAGCTTTCTTT
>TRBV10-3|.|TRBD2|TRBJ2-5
CAISPGLEGQYF
TGTGCCATCAGCCCGGGACTAGAAGGACAGTACTTC
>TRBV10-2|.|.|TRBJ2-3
CASSGRDTQYF
TGCGCCAGCAGTGGTCGGGATACGCAGTATTTT
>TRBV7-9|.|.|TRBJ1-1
CASSPRLGTVNTEAFF
TGTGCCAGCAGCCCGCGGTTAGGGACTGTCAACACTGAAGCTTTCTTT
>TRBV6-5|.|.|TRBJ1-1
CASSYTARGDTEAFF
TGTGCCAGCAGTTACACGGCGCGGGGGGACACTGAAGCTTTCTTT
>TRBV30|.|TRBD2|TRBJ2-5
CAWSKAGGLGLTETQYF
TGTGCCTGGAGTAAGGCGGGAGGTTTGGGTCTTACAGAGACCCAGTACTTC
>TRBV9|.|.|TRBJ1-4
CASSAGRRDEKLFF
TGTGCCAGCAGCGCCGGACGGAGGGATGAAAAACTGTTTTTT
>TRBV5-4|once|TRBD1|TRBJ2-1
CASSRDRGRGMNEQFF
TGTGCCAGCAGCCGGGACAGGGGGCGAGGTATGAATGAGCAGTTCTTC
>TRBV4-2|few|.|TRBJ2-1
CASSQDLGADEQFF
TGTGCCAGCAGCCAAGATCTGGGGGCGGATGAGCAGTTCTTC
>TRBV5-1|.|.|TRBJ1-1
CASSLQGIEAFF
TGCGCCAGCAGCCTCCAGGGTATTGAAGCTTTCTTT
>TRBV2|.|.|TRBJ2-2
CASSWTVGELFF
TGTGCCAGCAGCTGGACAGTCGGGGAGCTGTTTTTT
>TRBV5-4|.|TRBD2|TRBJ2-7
CASSSLAGPSYEQYF
TGTGCCAGCAGCTCTCTAGCGGGTCCCTCCTACGAGCAGTACTTC
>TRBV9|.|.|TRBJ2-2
CASSPRRILDTGELFF
TGTGCCAGCAGCCCTAGACGAATACTAGACACCGGGGAGCTGTTTTTT
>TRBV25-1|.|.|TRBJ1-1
CASSPGTEAFF
TGTGCCAGCAGTCCGGGCACTGAAGCTTTCTTT
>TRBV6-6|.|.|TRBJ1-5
CASSTPGGNQPQHF
TGTGCCAGCAGCACCCCCGGGGGCAATCAGCCCCAGCATTTT
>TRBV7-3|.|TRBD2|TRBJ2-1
CASSSSLAAPYNEQFF
TGTGCCAGCAGCTCGTCTCTAGCGGCTCCCTACAATGAGCAGTTCTTC